Detailed here is one T cell receptor beta chain. J lost 4 bases, V lost 6 bases, and 5 bases had no gene match. This CDR3 contains 14 residues. The germline V gene encodes CDR1 MDHEN and CDR2 SYDVKM. In the original analysis: Reference gene primer amplification in the assay estimated nucleated cell counts. Sequenced by immunoSEQ multiplex PCR; TCRdb stores in-frame clones only, minus some. That table furnishes V, J and clone size, whereas the DNA furnished D and trimming. The data contain 60,000 or so clones, 85% to 90% of them singletons. This record comes from a study of blood T cell repertoires in COVID-19. About the research overall: Researchers got acute and convalescent COVID-19 samples from the United States, Italy and Spain. PBMCs, B-cell-depleted T cells, or T cells were the source of the cDNA or gDNA that made up the material.

The rearrangement uses TRBV28 and TRBJ1-3; 8 bases are shared with TRBD1. The sequence came from a human donor with active COVID-19. The donor label of this sample is uncertain. Material: peripheral blood. CDR3 region: CASSYRGTGNTIYF. The DNA for the CDR3 is TGTGCCAGCAGCTACAGGGGGACCGGAAACACCATATATTTT.